This paragraph covers one T cell receptor (beta chain) sequence. This sample was included in a study of blood T cell repertoires in COVID-19. For the study at large: Donors in the United States, Italy and Spain gave samples during acute or convalescent COVID-19. PBMCs, B-cell-depleted T cells, or T cells provided the cDNA or gDNA that made up the material.

The germline V gene has CDR1 SQVTM and CDR2 ANQGSEA. Trimming took off 3 bases at V and 4 bases at J, with 12 bases between the two ends. The CDR3 totals 13 residues. Under the authors' procedure: Amplification with reference gene primers provided the estimates of nucleated cell counts. Data came from immunoSEQ multiplex PCR; TCRdb stores just in-frame clones and leaves some out. That table is the source of V, J and clone size, and D and trimming were worked out from the DNA. The sample lists some 60,000 clones, approximately 84% occurring once. The chain employs TRBV29-1 and TRBJ1-2, with unresolved D. The source is an older man with COVID-19, enrolled during active disease. The sequencing sample was made of peripheral blood. CDR3 in amino acids: CSVDRGTAYGYTF. The CDR3 DNA reads as TGCAGCGTTGATAGAGGCACCGCCTATGGCTACACCTTC.